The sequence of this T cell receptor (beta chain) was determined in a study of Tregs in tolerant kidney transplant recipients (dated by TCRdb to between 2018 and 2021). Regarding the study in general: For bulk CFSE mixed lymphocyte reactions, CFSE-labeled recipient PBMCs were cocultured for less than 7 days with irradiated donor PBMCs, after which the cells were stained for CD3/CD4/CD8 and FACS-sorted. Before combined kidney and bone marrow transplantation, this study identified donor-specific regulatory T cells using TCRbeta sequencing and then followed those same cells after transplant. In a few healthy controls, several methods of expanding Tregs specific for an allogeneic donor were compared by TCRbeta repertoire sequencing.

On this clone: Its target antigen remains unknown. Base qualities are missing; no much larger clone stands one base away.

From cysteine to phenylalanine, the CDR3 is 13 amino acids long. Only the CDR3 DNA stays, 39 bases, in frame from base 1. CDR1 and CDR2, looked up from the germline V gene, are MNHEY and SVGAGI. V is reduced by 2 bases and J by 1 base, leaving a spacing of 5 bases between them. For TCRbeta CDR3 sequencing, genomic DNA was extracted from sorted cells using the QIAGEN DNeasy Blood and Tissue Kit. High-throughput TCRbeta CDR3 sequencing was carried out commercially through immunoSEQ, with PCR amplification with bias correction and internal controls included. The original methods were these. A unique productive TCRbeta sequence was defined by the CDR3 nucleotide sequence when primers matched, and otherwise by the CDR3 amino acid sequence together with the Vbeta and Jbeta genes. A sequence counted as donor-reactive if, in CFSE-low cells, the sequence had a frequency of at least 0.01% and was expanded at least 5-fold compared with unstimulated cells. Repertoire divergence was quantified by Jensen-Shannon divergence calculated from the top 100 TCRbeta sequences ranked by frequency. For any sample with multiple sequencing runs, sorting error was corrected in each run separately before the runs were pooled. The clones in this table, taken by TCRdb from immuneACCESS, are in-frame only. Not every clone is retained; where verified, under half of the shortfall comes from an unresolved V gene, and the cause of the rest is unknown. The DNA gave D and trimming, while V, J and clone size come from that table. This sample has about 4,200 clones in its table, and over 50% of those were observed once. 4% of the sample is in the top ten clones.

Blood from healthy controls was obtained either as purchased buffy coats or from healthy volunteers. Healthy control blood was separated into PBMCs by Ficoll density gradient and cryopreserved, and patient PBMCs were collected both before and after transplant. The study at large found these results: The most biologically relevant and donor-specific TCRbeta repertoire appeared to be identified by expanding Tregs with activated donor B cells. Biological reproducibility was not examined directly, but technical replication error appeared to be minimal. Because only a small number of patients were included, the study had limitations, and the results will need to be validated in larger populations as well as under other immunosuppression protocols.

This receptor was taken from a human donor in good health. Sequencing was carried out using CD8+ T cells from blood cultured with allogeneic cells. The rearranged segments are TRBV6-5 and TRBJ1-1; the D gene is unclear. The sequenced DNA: TGTGCCAGCAGTTACGTGTGGAACACTGAAGCTTTCTTT. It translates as CASSYVWNTEAFF.